The 26 T cell receptor beta chains listed next were all sequenced from one sample in a study of CD8 T cells in ankylosing spondylitis. In TCRdb, the 5' RACE reads were re-called with MiXCR into one record per CDR3 protein. Among 200,000 to 300,000 distinct CDR3 sequences listed, about 10% were seen once. The sequenced sample was blood, either unsorted or a sorted T cell fraction (not recorded which). Every receptor here comes from a male donor with ankylosing spondylitis or in good health (not recorded which).

The table lists this clonotype with a count of one. This rearrangement joins TRBV20-1 to TRBJ2-3; 10 bases align to TRBD2. Germline lookup yields CDR1 DFQATT and CDR2 SNEGSKA (reference sequence). V lost 2 bases, J lost 9 bases, and 8 bases stayed unmatched. The CDR3 runs to 14 residues. The CDR3 loop is CSARPSAGGVTQYF. In DNA, the CDR3 is TGCAGTGCTAGACCCTCAGCGGGAGGGGTAACGCAGTATTTT.

At least ten counts were recorded for this clonotype. CDR3 DNA sequence: TGTGCCAGCAGCACGGGGTACGCAGAGCAGTTCTTC. Protein: CASSTGYAEQFF. This chain connects TRBV12-3 or TRBV12-4 to TRBJ2-1, with D possibly TRBD2 on 5 matching bases. There are 12 residues in the CDR3. With 6 bases removed from V and 10 bases from J, the gap between germline ends came to 13 bases.

There are many counts of this clonotype. The chain employs TRBV7-2 and TRBJ1-2, with D tentatively TRBD1 (5 bases). The ends were cut back, 1 base at V and 8 bases at J, with 11 bases in the middle. The CDR3 extends over 13 amino acids. The germline CDR1 and CDR2 sequences are SGHTA and FQGNSA. The chain's CDR3 is CASSLGTPSGYTF. The CDR3 DNA reads TGTGCCAGCAGCTTAGGGACACCGTCCGGCTACACCTTC.

The CDR3 protein is CASSLRPQETQYF. DNA of the CDR3: TGCGCCAGCAGCTTGCGGCCCCAAGAGACCCAGTACTTC. The J gene is TRBJ2-5, the V gene TRBV5-1, with D hard to call. Germline V gene data show CDR1 as SGHRS and CDR2 as YFSETQ. There are 13 residues in the CDR3. V lost 1 base to trimming and J lost 1 base, with 5 bases between them.

This clonotype was observed at least ten times. This CDR3 reads CASSFFMTSEGEAFF. The CDR3 bases are TGTGCCAGCAGCTTTTTTATGACTTCGGAGGGTGAAGCTTTCTTT. The rearrangement joins TRBV11-2 to TRBJ1-1, with no clear D. V was cut by 3 bases and J by 7 bases, with 18 bases left in between. Looked up from germline, CDR1 is SGHAT and CDR2 is FQNNGV. The CDR3 is made up of 15 amino acids.

This clonotype was observed a handful of times. The chain links TRBV20-1 to TRBJ1-2; D perhaps matches TRBD1 (5 bases). Trimming stripped 5 bases from V and 6 bases from J, with 16 bases between. This CDR3 is 13 amino acids long. Looked up from germline, CDR1 is DFQATT and CDR2 is SNEGSKA (reference sequence). CDR3 sequence (DNA): TGCAGTGCTTGGGGCACCCTCGGAAATGGCTACACCTTC. Translated, it gives CSAWGTLGNGYTF.

This clonotype was picked up many times. This chain links TRBV4-1 with TRBJ2-3, with 8 bases fitting TRBD1. The CDR3 runs 15 residues. Germline V gene data show CDR1 as MGHRA and CDR2 as YSYEKL. The J segment lost 1 base and the V segment lost 2 bases, leaving 2 bases of the junction unmatched. The DNA for the CDR3 is TGCGCCAGCAGCCAACCGGACAGGGGCACAGATACGCAGTATTTT. This sequence encodes CASSQPDRGTDTQYF.

This clonotype appeared many times. This rearrangement joins TRBV27 to TRBJ2-7; D is ambiguous. The germline V gene encodes CDR1 MNHEY and CDR2 SMNVEV (reference sequence). V was pared by 3 bases and J by 2 bases, with 8 bases between. The CDR3 runs to 13 residues. The CDR3 is CASSFGRPYEQYF. CDR3 in DNA: TGTGCCAGCAGTTTCGGGCGGCCCTACGAGCAGTACTTC.

This clonotype has at least ten counts. The CDR3 nucleotides are TGTGCCAGCAGTTCCTACGGACAGGGGGTTCATAATTCACCCCTCCACTTT. Translation gives CASSSYGQGVHNSPLHF. This chain connects TRBV28 to TRBJ1-6; the match to TRBD1 covers 10 bases. J was trimmed by 5 bases and V by 4 bases; bases with no gene match: 8. CDR3 size: 17 residues. CDR1 and CDR2 from the germline V gene are MDHEN and SYDVKM.

The chain has TRBV4-2 and TRBJ2-2; possibly TRBD2 for D (6 bases). V dropped 0 bases and J dropped 2 bases, with 10 bases sitting between them. The CDR3 runs 16 residues. The germline gives CDR1 LGHNA, CDR2 YNFKEQ. DNA of the CDR3: TGTGCCAGCAGCCAAGATGGGGGGTATAACACCGGGGAGCTGTTTTTT. It yields the protein CASSQDGGYNTGELFF.

The chain employs TRBV3-1 and TRBJ2-2; TRBD2 aligns across 11 bases. Germline lookup yields CDR1 LGHDT and CDR2 YNNKEL (reference sequence). The CDR3 runs to 15 residues. Trimming at V came to 4 bases and at J to 6 bases, leaving 4 bases not matched to a gene. The CDR3 protein is CASSRRLAGPGELFF. The CDR3 coding sequence is TGTGCCAGCAGCCGGAGACTAGCGGGGCCCGGGGAGCTGTTTTTT.

This clonotype was recorded many times. The chain links TRBV18 to TRBJ1-6, with D maybe TRBD1 (6 bases). Germline CDR1 KGHSH, CDR2 LQKENI. V was trimmed by 6 bases and J by 6 bases, leaving 12 bases between them. The CDR3 is 14 residues long. CDR3 amino acids: CASSREDSNSPLHF. The DNA for the CDR3 is TGTGCCAGCTCCCGGGAGGACAGTAATTCACCCCTCCACTTT.

This clonotype was recorded at least ten times. The chain employs TRBV2 and TRBJ2-7, with D tentatively TRBD2 (6 bases). Between the trimmed V and J ends, which lost 6 bases and 7 bases, there was a span of 19 bases. The CDR3 is 14 residues long. The germline V gene encodes CDR1 SNHLY and CDR2 FYNNEI. DNA for the CDR3: TGTGCCAGCAGGACGGACGGGCCGGCGGGGGAGCAGTACTTC. Translation: CASRTDGPAGEQYF.

This clonotype was seen at least ten times. V usage is TRBV29-1 and J usage is TRBJ2-1, with TRBD2 as a possible D gene (6 bases). The CDR3 runs 13 residues. Trimming stripped 7 bases from V and 0 bases from J, with 10 bases between. CDR1 is SQVTM, CDR2 ANQGSEA, per germline. The CDR3 is CSANGGSYNEQFF. CDR3 nucleotides: TGCAGCGCCAACGGGGGCTCCTACAATGAGCAGTTCTTC.

In this sample, this clonotype turned up a few times. This rearrangement joins TRBV7-9 to TRBJ2-7, with 7 nucleotides matching TRBD2. CDR1 and CDR2 (germline): SEHNR, FQNEAQ (reference sequence). The CDR3 totals 15 residues. J gave up 6 bases and V 7 bases, and 15 bases lay outside the gene matches. CDR3 in amino acids: CASNNLGEGQGEQYF. As DNA, the CDR3 is TGTGCCAGCAACAACCTTGGGGAGGGCCAGGGCGAGCAGTACTTC.

This clonotype showed up many times. The J gene is TRBJ2-5, the V gene TRBV6-1; D ambiguous. The CDR3 totals 14 residues. V was cut by 4 bases and J by 0 bases, with 9 bases left in between. Per the germline V gene, CDR1 is MNHNS and CDR2 is SASEGT. The CDR3 nucleotides read TGTGCCAGCAGTGCAGACGCCGACCAAGAGACCCAGTACTTC. Protein product: CASSADADQETQYF.

This clonotype has at least ten counts. The chain couples TRBV24-1 to TRBJ2-1; 12 bases line up with TRBD2. J lost 9 bases, V lost 7 bases, and 6 bases had no gene match. Germline CDR1 and CDR2: KGHDR and SFDVKD. The CDR3 covers 14 residues. The CDR3 region is CATSGGLAGSEQFF. CDR3 nucleotide sequence: TGTGCCACCAGCGGGGGACTAGCGGGTAGTGAGCAGTTCTTC.

This clonotype was seen a few times. V gene TRBV12-2 combines with J gene TRBJ2-2; the table's D call of TRBD1 was not tested on the DNA. TRBV12-2 is a known pseudogene. This CDR3 is built from 14 residues. In nucleotides, the CDR3 is TGTGCAAGTCGACAGGGGTTAAGGGCCGGGGAGCTGTTTTTT. This translates into CASRQGLRAGELFF.

This clonotype was seen repeatedly, ten times or more. V is TRBV6-1 and J is TRBJ2-7, with D perhaps matching TRBD1 (6 bases). Germline V gene sequence: CDR1 MNHNS, CDR2 SASEGT. The CDR3 runs to 13 residues. Deletions cut 11 bases from V and 4 bases from J, with 18 bases between. CDR3 bases: TGTGCCTCCAAGGGGGACACAACGTACGAGCAGTACTTC. It encodes CASKGDTTYEQYF.

This clonotype occurred many times. The chain joins TRBV20-1 to TRBJ1-2; D gene unclear. Germline assignment: CDR1 DFQATT and CDR2 SNEGSKA (reference sequence). The CDR3 runs 13 residues. The V end lost 1 base, the J end lost 5 bases, and 11 bases lay between the germline ends. In nucleotides, the CDR3 is TGCAGTGCTAGAGGTGGGGTTGGGTATGGCTACACCTTC. It is translated as CSARGGVGYGYTF.

This clonotype was seen many times. V and J are TRBV6-1 and TRBJ2-3, with D possibly TRBD1 on 6 matching bases. Per the germline V gene, CDR1 is MNHNS and CDR2 is SASEGT. This CDR3 comprises 14 residues. Trimming left V 3 bases short and J 2 bases short, with 9 bases between. In DNA form, the CDR3 reads TGTGCCAGCAGTGACAGGGGATCCACAGATACGCAGTATTTT. Translating it yields CASSDRGSTDTQYF.

This clonotype was seen ten or more times. The chain joins TRBV7-8 to TRBJ2-6; the D gene is possibly TRBD2 (5 bases). The V gene's germline CDR1 is SGHVS and CDR2 FQNEAQ. The germline V and J ends were trimmed by 8 bases and 0 bases, with 8 bases remaining between them. This CDR3 contains 14 residues. CDR3 residues: CASGLASGANVLTF. CDR3 in DNA: TGTGCCAGCGGACTCGCCTCTGGGGCCAACGTCCTGACTTTC.

This clonotype has at least ten counts. The rearrangement links TRBV11-2 to TRBJ2-5; 10 bases match TRBD1. This CDR3 has 15 residues. CDR1 and CDR2 from the germline V gene are SGHAT and FQNNGV. The ends lost 4 bases at V and 2 bases at J; junction bases unmatched: 4. CDR3 sequence reads: CASSSRDRGQETQYF. CDR3 nucleotide sequence: TGTGCCAGCAGCTCCCGGGACAGGGGACAAGAGACCCAGTACTTC.

In its sample, this clonotype was seen many times. This chain uses TRBV4-2 with TRBJ2-1; 14 bases match TRBD2. J was trimmed by 10 bases and V by 3 bases; bases with no gene match: 8. Germline V CDR1 and CDR2: LGHNA, YNFKEQ. The CDR3 has 16 amino acids. The CDR3 coding sequence is TGTGCCAGCAGCCAGGGGCCGGGACTAGCGGGAGTGGAGCAGTTCTTC. This translates into CASSQGPGLAGVEQFF.

This clonotype was recorded a few times. V is TRBV7-2 and J is TRBJ2-1; D remains unclear. V lost 1 base and J lost 8, with 6 bases in between. Germline CDR1 SGHTA, CDR2 FQGNSA. The CDR3 runs 12 residues. CDR3 amino acids: CASSLGFYEQFF. CDR3 in DNA: TGTGCCAGCAGCTTAGGGTTTTATGAGCAGTTCTTC.

This clonotype showed up just a few times. The genes are TRBV7-2 and TRBJ2-3; D is uncertain. V was clipped by 0 bases and J by 3 bases, with 13 bases between them. Germline-derived CDR1 and CDR2 are SGHTA and FQGNSA. The CDR3 extends over 16 amino acids. CDR3: CASSLAVGLSTDTQYF. As DNA, the CDR3 is TGTGCCAGCAGCTTAGCGGTGGGATTGAGTACAGATACGCAGTATTTT.